The T cell receptor (beta chain) under discussion was sequenced for a study of blood T cell repertoires in COVID-19. Study context: Samples came from the United States, Italy and Spain, spanning acute and convalescent COVID-19.

TCRdb's copy holds only in-frame clones and misses some; the assay was immunoSEQ multiplex PCR. The sample has 100,000 to 150,000 clones, about 94% seen once. Germline V gene sequence: CDR1 SGDLS, CDR2 YYNGEE. V was trimmed by 4 bases and J by 0 bases, leaving 14 bases between them. This CDR3 is 17 amino acids long. Patients from Seattle were sampled longitudinally, starting during active infection. Sequenced input: peripheral blood. This TCR was sampled from a man in his forties or fifties with COVID-19, enrolled during active disease. The gene calls are TRBV9 and TRBJ2-6; D is perhaps TRBD1 (6 bases). The CDR3 bases are TGTGCCAGCAGCCCATGGGACACTAGCTCTGGGGCCAACGTCCTGACTTTC. As protein: CASSPWDTSSGANVLTF.